These 32 T cell receptor beta chains share one sample of origin, sequenced in a study of blood T cell repertoires in COVID-19. The method was immunoSEQ multiplex PCR; TCRdb's version includes in-frame clones alone and lacks a portion of them. Of some 150,000 clones in the sample, approximately 90% were seen once. The sequenced sample was peripheral blood. The origin of the receptors is a man in his fifties or sixties with active or convalescent COVID-19.

This chain links TRBV5-4 with TRBJ2-1; 9 positions match TRBD1. The germline gives CDR1 SGHNT, CDR2 YYREEE (reference sequence). The CDR3 extends over 15 amino acids. The V gene end was trimmed by 4 bases and the J gene end by 7 bases; junction bases not matched to a gene: 9. The CDR3 DNA is TGTGCCAGCAGCGGGGGACAGGGCCTTATGAATGAGCAGTTCTTC. It translates to CASSGGQGLMNEQFF.

As DNA, the CDR3 is TGTGCCAGCAGCCCCTCGGCGGGGAGGCAAGAGACCCAGTACTTC. Amino acids: CASSPSAGRQETQYF. V gene TRBV7-2 combines with J gene TRBJ2-5; weak D call: TRBD2 (6 bases). Germline-derived CDR1 and CDR2 are SGHTA and FQGNSA. V dropped 5 bases and J dropped 2 bases, with 15 bases sitting between them. The CDR3 runs to 15 residues.

The rearrangement links TRBV9 to TRBJ2-7; TRBD2 is a possible D gene (6 bases). The CDR3 spans 14 residues. Deletions cut 0 bases from V and 1 base from J, with 8 bases between. CDR1 is SGDLS, CDR2 YYNGEE, per germline. DNA for the CDR3: TGTGCCAGCAGCGTAGCCGCGGGGTCCTACGAGCAGTACTTC. Protein product: CASSVAAGSYEQYF.

The J gene is TRBJ2-7, the V gene TRBV27; D perhaps matches TRBD2 (6 bases). Germline V gives CDR1 MNHEY, CDR2 SMNVEV (reference sequence). The CDR3 has 14 residues. The ends were cut back, 4 bases at V and 2 bases at J, with 12 bases in the middle. This chain's CDR3 is CASSSGLPPYEQYF. In DNA form, the CDR3 reads TGTGCCAGCAGTTCGGGACTCCCACCCTACGAGCAGTACTTC.

DNA of the CDR3: TGTGCCAGTAGTCGCTACTCTTACAATGAGCAGTTCTTC. It codes for CASSRYSYNEQFF. V and J are TRBV19 and TRBJ2-1, with D unresolved. V was shortened by 5 bases and J by 4 bases, with 9 bases between the two germline ends. In germline, CDR1 is LNHDA, CDR2 SQIVND (reference sequence). The CDR3 consists of 13 residues.

This clone was recorded once. V and J are TRBV18 and TRBJ1-1, with 7 bases identical to TRBD1. The trim removed 6 bases at V and 1 base at J, leaving 5 bases unmatched. The CDR3 is 14 residues long. Germline lookup yields CDR1 KGHSH and CDR2 LQKENI. CDR3 coding DNA: TGTGCCAGCTCGCTCAACAGGGGGAACACTGAAGCTTTCTTT. Encoded protein: CASSLNRGNTEAFF.

This clone was seen a handful of times. The chain combines TRBV6-5 with TRBJ2-5, with 7 bases identical to TRBD1. Germline V gene sequence: CDR1 MNHEY, CDR2 SVGAGI. Unmatched junction bases numbered 2, after V lost 3 bases and J lost 4 bases. The CDR3 loop spans 13 amino acids. Here the CDR3 reads CASSYRQGETQYF. DNA of the CDR3: TGTGCCAGCAGTTATAGACAGGGAGAGACCCAGTACTTC.

The V and J genes are TRBV7-2 and TRBJ2-5, with D possibly being TRBD2 (5 bases). Germline loops: CDR1 SGHTA, CDR2 FQGNSA. The V end lost 3 bases, the J end lost 9 bases, and 17 bases lay between the germline ends. This CDR3 spans 14 amino acids. The CDR3 is CASSLGSWAEAQYF. The CDR3 DNA reads TGTGCCAGCAGCTTGGGATCCTGGGCGGAGGCCCAGTACTTC.

The chain combines TRBV5-1 with TRBJ2-1; 11 positions match TRBD2. The germline CDR1 and CDR2 sequences are SGHRS and YFSETQ. The J segment lost 8 bases and the V segment lost 4 bases, leaving 11 bases of the junction unmatched. The CDR3 has 16 residues. CDR3 DNA sequence: TGCGCCAGCAGCCCTCAGATAGCGGGGGGGCGGGATGAGCAGTTCTTC. It yields the protein CASSPQIAGGRDEQFF.

This chain connects TRBV30 to TRBJ1-6, with 7 bases fitting TRBD1. After removal of 3 bases from V and 9 bases from J, the junction contained 11 bases not matched to a gene. This CDR3 has 15 amino acids. Looked up from germline, CDR1 is GTSNPN and CDR2 is SVGIG (reference sequence). The CDR3 DNA is TGTGCCTGGAGCACAGGGGACTCCGGGAGTTCACCCCTCCACTTT. This codes for CAWSTGDSGSSPLHF.

V is TRBV19 and J is TRBJ1-2; TRBD1 is a possible D gene (5 bases). V was shortened by 4 bases and J by 2 bases, with 14 bases between the two germline ends. Germline CDR1 LNHDA, CDR2 SQIVND (reference sequence). The CDR3 runs to 15 residues. The CDR3 region is CASSTSLGGNYGYTF. The CDR3 bases are TGTGCCAGTAGTACCTCCCTCGGGGGAAACTATGGCTACACCTTC. The variable domain in full, with the rest retrieved from reference TRBV19 and TRBJ1-2, is DGGITQSPKYLFRKEGQNVTLSCEQNLNHDAMYWYRQDPGQGLRLIYYSQIVNDFQKGDIAEGYSVSREKKESFPLTVTSAQKNPTAFYLCASSTSLGGNYGYTFGSGTRLTVV.

For the CDR3, the DNA is TGTGCCAGCGGAGAGGGCTCCTATTACGGCTACACCTTC. Translating gives CASGEGSYYGYTF. V is TRBV6-5 and J is TRBJ1-2; D unresolved. The V gene lost 8 bases and the J gene lost 8 bases, with 18 bases spanning the gap. This CDR3 spans 13 amino acids. CDR1 MNHEY and CDR2 SVGAGI come from the germline V gene.

This clone was observed a single time. The chain recombines TRBV11-2 with TRBJ2-7; 7 bases fit TRBD2. J lost 5 bases, V lost 8 bases, and 9 bases had no gene match. CDR1 and CDR2 from the germline V gene are SGHAT and FQNNGV. The CDR3 is made up of 13 amino acids. The DNA for the CDR3 is TGTGCCAGCCGGCAGCAGGGAGGGAACGAGCAGTACTTC. Encoded protein: CASRQQGGNEQYF.

This chain uses TRBV23-1 with TRBJ2-3; 8 positions match TRBD1. TRBV23-1 belongs to the ORF category, with a function that is uncertain. V trimming: 4 bases; J trimming: 6 bases; junction bases outside the gene matches: 18. The CDR3 has 18 amino acids. CDR3: CASSLWPPGGQARDTQYF. CDR3 nucleotides: TGCGCCAGCAGTCTTTGGCCCCCCGGGGGACAGGCGCGGGATACGCAGTATTTT.

As concerns this clone: This same CDR3 is encoded by further DNA sequences in the sample. CDR3: CATSREGGRGEQFF. The CDR3 region has the DNA TGTGCCACCAGCAGAGAGGGCGGGAGGGGTGAGCAGTTCTTC. The rearrangement uses TRBV15 and TRBJ2-1, with 9 bases fitting TRBD2. In germline, CDR1 is LNHNV, CDR2 YYDKDF (reference sequence). CDR3 size: 14 residues. With 0 bases clipped from V and 9 bases from J, the junction kept 3 bases outside the gene matches.

The genes are TRBV28 and TRBJ1-6; no reliable D call. Trimming pared 4 bases from V and 14 bases from J, leaving 15 bases between. CDR3 size: 13 residues. In germline, CDR1 is MDHEN, CDR2 SYDVKM. DNA for the CDR3: TGTGCCAGCAGTTCCTGGGCCTCGGGGACCCTCCACTTT. Amino acid sequence: CASSSWASGTLHF.

The gene calls are TRBV9 and TRBJ1-1, with a possible D match to TRBD1 (5 bases). The CDR3 covers 14 residues. In germline, CDR1 is SGDLS, CDR2 YYNGEE. The ends were cut back, 4 bases at V and 4 bases at J, with 14 bases in the middle. The CDR3 bases are TGTGCCAGCAGCCGACACAGCGGGGGCACTGAAGCTTTCTTT. Translated, it gives CASSRHSGGTEAFF.

This clone has only one observation. This CDR3 reads CAWSDSGNTIYF. The CDR3 nucleotides are TGTGCCTGGAGTGACAGTGGAAACACCATATATTTT. The chain recombines TRBV30 with TRBJ1-3; D is uncertain. Germline lookup yields CDR1 GTSNPN and CDR2 SVGIG (reference sequence). The V end was cut by 1 base, the J end by 3 bases, with 4 bases between. This CDR3 region has 12 residues.

This clone was counted once. The chain has TRBV9 and TRBJ2-7, with D possibly matching TRBD1 (6 bases). Per the germline V gene, CDR1 is SGDLS and CDR2 is YYNGEE. The ends were cut back, 0 bases at V and 0 bases at J, with 13 bases in the middle. This CDR3 is built from 16 residues. This CDR3 reads CASSVEAARGSYEQYF. CDR3 bases: TGTGCCAGCAGCGTAGAAGCGGCCAGGGGCTCCTACGAGCAGTACTTC.

The chain joins TRBV6-2 or TRBV6-3 to TRBJ1-1, with D unclear. Germline values: CDR1 MNHEY, CDR2 SVGEGT. Trimming removed 4 bases at V and 5 bases at J, with 17 bases between. This CDR3 comprises 15 residues. This CDR3 is CASSWAGPRSTEAFF. The CDR3 nucleotides are TGTGCCAGCAGTTGGGCGGGTCCTCGGAGTACTGAAGCTTTCTTT.

The rearrangement links TRBV24-1 to TRBJ2-1, with a possible D match to TRBD2 (6 bases). CDR1 is KGHDR and CDR2 is SFDVKD in the germline V gene. The CDR3 consists of 14 residues. Trimming took 4 bases from V and 6 from J, leaving 12 bases between them. This chain's CDR3 is CATSEGLYSNEQFF. CDR3 nucleotide sequence: TGTGCCACCAGTGAGGGACTTTACTCCAATGAGCAGTTCTTC.

J is TRBJ2-3 and V is TRBV28, with a tentative D call TRBD1 (6 bases). Trimming stripped 1 base from V and 1 base from J, with 15 bases between. The CDR3 totals 17 residues. CDR1 is MDHEN, CDR2 SYDVKM, per germline. The CDR3 DNA sequence: TGTGCCAGCAGTTTATTTGCCAAGGCAGGGGGCACAGATACGCAGTATTTT. Protein sequence: CASSLFAKAGGTDTQYF.

Regarding this clone: Relative to the germline gene, one junction end is altered; a read error may explain this. The CDR3 nucleotides are TGTGCCAGCCGCTTAGACAGGAGCTCCTACGAGCAGTACTTC. Encoded protein: CASRLDRSSYEQYF. The J gene is TRBJ2-7, the V gene TRBV7-2; D perhaps matches TRBD1 (6 bases). This CDR3 has 14 residues. The germline V gene encodes CDR1 SGHTA and CDR2 FQGNSA.

V gene TRBV7-2 combines with J gene TRBJ2-2; TRBD2 might be the D (5 bases). CDR1 is SGHTA, CDR2 FQGNSA, per germline. The ends were cut back, 5 bases at V and 5 bases at J, with 12 bases in the middle. CDR3 length equals 14 residues. Written as DNA, the CDR3 is TGTGCCAGCAGCCCTGGAGGTAGAACCGGGGAGCTGTTTTTT. It translates to CASSPGGRTGELFF.

V usage is TRBV7-8 and J usage is TRBJ2-7, with D hard to call. The CDR3 extends over 12 amino acids. Trimming stripped 5 bases from V and 7 bases from J, with 12 bases between. The V gene's germline CDR1 is SGHVS and CDR2 FQNEAQ. The CDR3 loop reads CASSLMSREQYF. The CDR3 bases are TGTGCCAGCAGCCTCATGTCCAGGGAGCAGTACTTC.

This clone was recorded a few times. The V call is TRBV6-5, the J call TRBJ1-1; tentative D call: TRBD1 (6 bases). The germline V and J ends were trimmed by 7 bases and 4 bases, with 19 bases remaining between them. The germline V gene encodes CDR1 MNHEY and CDR2 SVGAGI. The CDR3 length is 15 residues. DNA for the CDR3: TGTGCCAGCAAGGCCCTCGAGGGGGTGGTCACTGAAGCTTTCTTT. Protein sequence: CASKALEGVVTEAFF.

This chain links TRBV24-1 with TRBJ2-6; 14 bases fit TRBD2. The V gene end was trimmed by 4 bases and the J gene end by 1 base; junction bases not matched to a gene: 5. Germline V lookup: CDR1 KGHDR, CDR2 SFDVKD. The CDR3 has 19 amino acids. Here the CDR3 reads CATSDRGLAGGSGANVLTF. The CDR3 nucleotides are TGTGCCACCAGTGACCGCGGACTAGCGGGAGGTTCTGGGGCCAACGTCCTGACTTTC.

This clone has just one count. The chain links TRBV6-5 to TRBJ1-1; unclear D gene. This CDR3 is built from 14 residues. V gave up 7 bases and J gave up 5 bases, with 17 bases separating them. CDR1 and CDR2 from the germline V gene are MNHEY and SVGAGI. CDR3 DNA sequence: TGTGCCAGCACCTTACAACGAGGGCAGACTGAAGCTTTCTTT. It translates to CASTLQRGQTEAFF.

The chain recombines TRBV18 with TRBJ1-2, with unresolved D. This CDR3 is built from 13 residues. V gave up 2 bases and J gave up 0 bases, with 4 bases separating them. In germline, CDR1 is KGHSH, CDR2 LQKENI. The DNA of the CDR3 is TGTGCCAGCTCACCAGGAGCTAACTATGGCTACACCTTC. Encoded protein: CASSPGANYGYTF.

The rearrangement uses TRBV2 and TRBJ1-1; 7 positions agree with TRBD1. V lost 7 bases, J lost 0 bases, and 2 bases stayed unmatched. Per the germline V gene, CDR1 is SNHLY and CDR2 is FYNNEI. This CDR3 is 13 amino acids long. The CDR3 DNA sequence: TGTGCCAGCATGGGACAGCTGAACACTGAAGCTTTCTTT. This sequence encodes CASMGQLNTEAFF.

V and J are TRBV6-5 and TRBJ2-3, with no clear D. The CDR3 totals 16 residues. Trimming took 4 bases from V and 1 from J, leaving 15 bases between them. Germline V CDR1 and CDR2: MNHEY, SVGAGI. CDR3 sequence reads: CASSSSKRVRTDTQYF. The CDR3 DNA follows: TGTGCCAGCAGTTCGTCCAAGCGCGTACGCACAGATACGCAGTATTTT.

This clone was detected a few times. The chain recombines TRBV11-2 with TRBJ2-7; TRBD1 aligns across 7 bases. The ends lost 4 bases at V and 7 bases at J; junction bases unmatched: 7. Germline lookup yields CDR1 SGHAT and CDR2 FQNNGV. The CDR3 runs to 13 residues. CDR3 DNA sequence: TGTGCCAGCAGCTCATCGACAGGGACAGAGCAGTACTTC. The encoded protein is CASSSSTGTEQYF.